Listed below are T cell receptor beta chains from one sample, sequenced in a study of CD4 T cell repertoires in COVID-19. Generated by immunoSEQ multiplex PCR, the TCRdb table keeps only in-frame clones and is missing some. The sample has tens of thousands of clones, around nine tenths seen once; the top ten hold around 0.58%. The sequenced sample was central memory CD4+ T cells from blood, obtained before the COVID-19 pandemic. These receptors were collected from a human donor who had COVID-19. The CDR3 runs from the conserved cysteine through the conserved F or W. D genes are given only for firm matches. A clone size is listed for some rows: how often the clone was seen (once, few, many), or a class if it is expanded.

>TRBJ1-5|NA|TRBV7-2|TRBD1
CASSGTGYSNQPQHF
TGTGCCAGCAGCGGGACAGGGTATAGCAATCAGCCCCAGCATTTT
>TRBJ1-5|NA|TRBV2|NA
CASSVADGPGQPQHF
TGTGCCAGCAGTGTAGCCGACGGACCAGGGCAGCCCCAGCATTTT
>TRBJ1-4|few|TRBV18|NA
CASSLQGSTNEKLFF
TGTGCCAGCTCATTACAGGGATCAACTAATGAAAAACTGTTTTTT
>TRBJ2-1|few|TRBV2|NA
CASSEVSSNEQFF
TGTGCCAGCAGTGAAGTGTCCAGCAATGAGCAGTTCTTC
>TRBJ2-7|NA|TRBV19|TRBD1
CASSLPGAGGEQYF
TGTGCCAGTAGCCTTCCCGGCGCAGGGGGCGAGCAGTACTTC
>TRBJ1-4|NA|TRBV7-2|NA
CASSLGPGVNEKLFF
TGTGCCAGCAGCTTAGGACCGGGGGTTAATGAAAAACTGTTTTTT
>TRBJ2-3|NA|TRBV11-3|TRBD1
CASSLRQGSDTQYF
TGTGCCAGCAGCTTACGACAGGGTTCAGATACGCAGTATTTT
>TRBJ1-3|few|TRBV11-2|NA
CASSLRLLQAGNTIYF
TGTGCCAGCAGCCTACGTTTACTCCAAGCTGGAAACACCATATATTTT
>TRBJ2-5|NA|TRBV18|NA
CASSPTNGGLGQETQYF
TGTGCCAGCTCACCAACGAATGGGGGGTTAGGGCAAGAGACCCAGTACTTC
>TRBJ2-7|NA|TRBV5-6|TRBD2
CASSKDSGSSYEQYF
TGTGCCAGCAGCAAAGATAGCGGGAGCTCCTACGAGCAGTACTTC
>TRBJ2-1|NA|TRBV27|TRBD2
CASSFLGSGNNEQFF
TGTGCCAGCAGTTTCTTGGGTAGCGGGAATAATGAGCAGTTCTTC
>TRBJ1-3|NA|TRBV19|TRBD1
CASGRQGQTNTIYF
TGTGCCAGTGGGCGACAGGGGCAGACCAACACCATATATTTT
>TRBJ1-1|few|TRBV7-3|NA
CASSFKGGTEAFF
TGTGCCAGCAGCTTCAAGGGAGGAACTGAAGCTTTCTTT
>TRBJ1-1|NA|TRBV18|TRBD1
CASSSTGGPPMTNTEAFF
TGTGCCAGCTCATCGACAGGGGGCCCTCCTATGACTAACACTGAAGCTTTCTTT
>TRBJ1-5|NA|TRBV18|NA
CASSPVRGGQPQHF
TGTGCCAGCTCACCTGTGCGGGGTGGCCAGCCCCAGCATTTT
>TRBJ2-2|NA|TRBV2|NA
CASSQWGGRTGELFF
TGTGCCAGCAGTCAATGGGGGGGGCGGACCGGGGAGCTGTTTTTT
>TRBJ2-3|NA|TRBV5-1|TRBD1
CASSLADRVGTDTQYF
TGCGCCAGCAGCTTGGCGGACAGGGTAGGCACAGATACGCAGTATTTT
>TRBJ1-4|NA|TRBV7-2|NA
CASSPNGRRGVEKLFF
TGTGCCAGCAGCCCAAATGGTCGCAGGGGAGTTGAAAAACTGTTTTTT
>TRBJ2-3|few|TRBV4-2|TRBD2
CASSQDLQAGDFTDTQYF
TGTGCCAGCAGCCAAGATCTCCAAGCGGGAGATTTCACAGATACGCAGTATTTT
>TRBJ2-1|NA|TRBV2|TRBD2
CASKPAGSYNEQFF
TGTGCCAGCAAACCAGCGGGGTCCTACAATGAGCAGTTCTTC
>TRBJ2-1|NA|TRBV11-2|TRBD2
CASSFGSGGVLYNEQFF
TGTGCCAGCAGCTTTGGTAGCGGGGGGGTCCTCTACAATGAGCAGTTCTTC
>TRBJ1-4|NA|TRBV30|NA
CAWSVGGASEKLFF
TGTGCCTGGAGTGTAGGAGGAGCATCTGAAAAACTGTTTTTT
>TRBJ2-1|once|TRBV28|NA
CATWARYNEQFF
TGTGCCACCTGGGCGCGATACAATGAGCAGTTCTTC
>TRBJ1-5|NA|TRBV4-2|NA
CASSRKGGGEGQPQHF
TGTGCCAGCAGCCGCAAGGGGGGAGGGGAGGGTCAGCCCCAGCATTTT
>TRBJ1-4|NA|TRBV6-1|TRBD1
CASSAQQGTNEKLFF
TGTGCCAGCAGTGCGCAACAGGGGACTAATGAAAAACTGTTTTTT
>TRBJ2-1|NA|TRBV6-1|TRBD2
CASSETSGSYNEQFF
TGTGCCAGCAGTGAAACTAGCGGGTCTTACAATGAGCAGTTCTTC
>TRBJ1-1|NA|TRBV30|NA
CAWNLQGNTEAFF
TGTGCCTGGAACCTACAGGGGAACACTGAAGCTTTCTTT
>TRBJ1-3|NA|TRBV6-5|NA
CASSPDTRSGNTIYF
TGTGCCAGCAGTCCCGACACACGCTCTGGAAACACCATATATTTT
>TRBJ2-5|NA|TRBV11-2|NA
CASSLGQAETQYF
TGTGCCAGCAGCTTAGGACAAGCAGAGACCCAGTACTTC
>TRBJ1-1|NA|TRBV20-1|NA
CSGSTRDTAFF
TGCAGTGGGAGTACGAGGGACACTGCTTTCTTT
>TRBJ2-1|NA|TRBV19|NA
CASIRSPSAGLYNEQFF
TGTGCCAGTATAAGGTCCCCCTCCGCGGGACTCTACAATGAGCAGTTCTTC
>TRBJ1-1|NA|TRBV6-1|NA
CASNPGMETEAFF
TGTGCCAGCAACCCGGGGATGGAGACTGAAGCTTTCTTT
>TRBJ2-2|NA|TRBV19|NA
CASTTDGANTGELFF
TGTGCCAGCACGACAGACGGTGCGAACACCGGGGAGCTGTTTTTT
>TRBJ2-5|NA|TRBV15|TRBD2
CATSRPQRASGREETQYF
TGTGCCACCAGCAGACCCCAACGGGCTAGCGGGAGGGAAGAGACCCAGTACTTC
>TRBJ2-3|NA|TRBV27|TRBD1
CASGTGGTDTQYF
TGTGCCAGCGGGACAGGGGGCACAGATACGCAGTATTTT
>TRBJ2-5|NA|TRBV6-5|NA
CASSLTDGSRTQYF
TGTGCCAGCAGCCTAACCGATGGGAGCAGGACCCAGTACTTC
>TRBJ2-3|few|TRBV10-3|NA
CAISEGGGVTDTQYF
TGTGCCATCAGTGAGGGGGGGGGCGTCACAGATACGCAGTATTTT
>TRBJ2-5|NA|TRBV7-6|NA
CASSAQGSLFQETQYF
TGTGCCAGCAGCGCGCAGGGATCCCTCTTTCAAGAGACCCAGTACTTC
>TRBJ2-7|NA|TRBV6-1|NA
CASSEGGFSSYEQYF
TGTGCCAGCAGTGAAGGCGGGTTCTCCTCCTACGAGCAGTACTTC
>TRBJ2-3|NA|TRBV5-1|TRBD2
CASSLNPSGSGTDTQYF
TGCGCCAGCAGCTTGAATCCTAGCGGGAGTGGCACAGATACGCAGTATTTT
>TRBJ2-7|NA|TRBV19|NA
CASSIPGASYEQYF
TGTGCCAGTAGTATCCCGGGAGCTTCCTACGAGCAGTACTTC